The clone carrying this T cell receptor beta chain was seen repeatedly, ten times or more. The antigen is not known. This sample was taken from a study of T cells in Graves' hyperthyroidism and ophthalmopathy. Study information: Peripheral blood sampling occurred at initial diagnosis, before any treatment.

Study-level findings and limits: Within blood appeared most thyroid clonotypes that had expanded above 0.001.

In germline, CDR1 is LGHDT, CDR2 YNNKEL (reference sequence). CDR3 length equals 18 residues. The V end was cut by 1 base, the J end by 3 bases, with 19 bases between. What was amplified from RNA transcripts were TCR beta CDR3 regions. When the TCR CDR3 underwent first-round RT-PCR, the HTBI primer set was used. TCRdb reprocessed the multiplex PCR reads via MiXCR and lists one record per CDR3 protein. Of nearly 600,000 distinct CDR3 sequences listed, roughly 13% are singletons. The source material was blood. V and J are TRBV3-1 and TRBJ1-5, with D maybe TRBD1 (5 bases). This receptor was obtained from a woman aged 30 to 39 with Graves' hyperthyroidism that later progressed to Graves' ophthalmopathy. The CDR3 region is CASSQAVVAGGNNQPQHF. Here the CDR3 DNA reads TGTGCCAGCAGCCAAGCGGTGGTCGCTGGGGGGAACAATCAGCCCCAGCATTTT. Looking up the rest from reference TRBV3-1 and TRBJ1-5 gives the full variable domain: DTAVSQTPKYLVTQMGNDKSIKCEQNLGHDTMYWYKQDSKKFLKIMFSYNNKELIINETVPNRFSPKSPDKAHLNLHINSLELGDSAVYFCASSQAVVAGGNNQPQHFGDGTRLSIL.